This is a list of T cell receptor beta chains from one sample in a study of T-cell reconstitution after alpha-beta-depleted transplantation in children. TCRdb processed the PCR reads anew with MiXCR; each CDR3 protein has one entry. The data contain 260,000 or so distinct CDR3 sequences, 12% of them singletons. The sample consisted of PBMCs from the stem cell graft donor, taken from the stem cell graft. These receptors came from a human donor who donated a stem cell graft to a child with acute lymphoblastic leukemia. CDR3s include the opening cysteine and the closing phenylalanine or tryptophan. A D gene is named only where the DNA matches it firmly. Size is omitted from some rows. Given values are once, few, many or a class for expanded clones.

TRBJ1-6,many,TRBD1,TRBV12-3/TRBV12-4,CASRATGGRRSPLHF,TGTGCCAGCAGGGCCACAGGGGGTCGGCGTTCACCCCTCCACTTT
TRBJ1-5,many,NA,TRBV21-1,CASSKALDRGICVVDQPQHF,TGTGCCAGCAGCAAAGCGCTCGACAGGGGGATATGCGTGGTGGATCAGCCCCAGCATTTT
TRBJ2-1,NA,NA,TRBV20-1,CCARDLLARSSYNEQFF,TGCTGTGCTAGAGATCTACTAGCCCGAAGCTCCTACAATGAGCAGTTCTTC
TRBJ1-6,many,NA,TRBV5-1,CASSTADRWNSPLHF,TGCGCCAGCAGCACCGCGGACAGATGGAATTCACCCCTCCACTTT
TRBJ1-1,many,TRBD1,TRBV10-3,CAIRNPLGTGNTEAFF,TGTGCCATCAGAAACCCCTTGGGGACAGGGAACACTGAAGCTTTCTTT
TRBJ2-1,few,NA,TRBV18,CASSPNWGNEQFF,TGTGCCAGCTCACCGAATTGGGGCAATGAGCAGTTCTTC
TRBJ2-2,many,NA,TRBV15,CATTQTGGTGELFF,TGTGCCACCACCCAGACAGGAGGGACCGGGGAGCTGTTTTTT
TRBJ2-7,many,NA,TRBV7-9,CASSSPVSYEQYF,TGTGCCAGCAGCTCCCCAGTTTCCTACGAGCAGTACTTC
TRBJ1-1,many,TRBD1,TRBV28,CASSTYRGQVIVNTEAFF,TGTGCCAGCAGCACTTACCGGGGACAGGTGATCGTGAACACTGAAGCTTTCTTT
TRBJ2-1,many,NA,TRBV2,CASSEAYNNEQFF,TGTGCCAGCAGTGAGGCTTATAACAATGAGCAGTTCTTC
TRBJ1-1,many,NA,TRBV7-2,CASSPTVGLTAFF,TGTGCCAGCAGCCCTACTGTTGGCCTTACCGCTTTCTTT
TRBJ2-2,many,NA,TRBV30,CACLLVGELFF,TGTGCCTGCCTACTAGTCGGGGAGCTGTTTTTT
TRBJ2-5,few,NA,TRBV29-1,CSVESRRASRRETQYF,TGCAGCGTTGAATCACGAAGGGCTAGCCGGCGGGAGACCCAGTACTTC
TRBJ1-1,many,NA,TRBV4-2,CASSQFKWGTEAFF,TGTGCCAGCAGCCAATTTAAGTGGGGCACTGAAGCTTTCTTT
TRBJ2-6,many,NA,TRBV5-5,CASSPPIGISGANVLTF,TGTGCCAGCAGCCCCCCCATCGGGATCTCTGGGGCCAACGTCCTGACTTTC
TRBJ1-1,many,NA,TRBV2,CASRVEVGAGTEAFF,TGTGCCAGCAGGGTGGAGGTGGGGGCTGGAACTGAAGCTTTCTTT
TRBJ2-2,many,NA,TRBV7-2,CASRTDTYTGELFF,TGTGCCAGCCGGACAGACACTTACACCGGGGAGCTGTTTTTT
TRBJ1-1,many,NA,TRBV12-3/TRBV12-4,CASTSGVTEAFF,TGTGCCAGCACCTCTGGAGTCACTGAAGCTTTCTTT
TRBJ1-1,many,TRBD1,TRBV28,CASKPWTGIKRNTEAFF,TGTGCCAGCAAACCTTGGACAGGGATTAAGAGGAACACTGAAGCTTTCTTT
TRBJ1-4,many,TRBD1,TRBV11-2,CASSLGNRGLFDEKLFF,TGTGCCAGCAGCTTAGGAAACAGGGGGCTTTTTGATGAAAAACTGTTTTTT
TRBJ2-7,many,TRBD1,TRBV12-3/TRBV12-4,CASSLGQANNEQYF,TGTGCCAGCAGTTTGGGACAGGCAAACAACGAGCAGTACTTC
TRBJ2-5,many,TRBD1,TRBV5-1,CASSILTGGETKGTQYF,TGCGCCAGCAGCATACTGACAGGGGGGGAGACCAAGGGGACCCAGTACTTC
TRBJ1-1,many,NA,TRBV7-2,CASSAFSGTDYEAFF,TGTGCCAGCAGCGCATTCTCCGGGACGGATTATGAAGCTTTCTTT
TRBJ2-7,many,NA,TRBV7-9,CASSSPGAFYEQYF,TGTGCCAGCAGCTCCCCGGGGGCGTTCTACGAGCAGTACTTC
TRBJ2-1,many,TRBD2,TRBV5-1,CASSLSLAGGSTNEQFF,TGCGCCAGCAGCTTGTCTCTAGCGGGAGGGAGTACCAATGAGCAGTTCTTC
TRBJ2-6,NA,NA,TRBV11-2,CAQGAGANVLTF,TGTGCTCAAGGGGCTGGGGCCAACGTCCTGACTTTC
TRBJ2-2,many,NA,TRBV10-3,CAITSTGELFF,TGTGCCATCACTAGCACCGGGGAGCTGTTTTTT
TRBJ2-1,many,NA,TRBV4-2,CASSERGGGRNEQFF,TGTGCCAGCAGCGAACGAGGGGGGGGCCGGAATGAGCAGTTCTTC
TRBJ2-3,many,NA,TRBV20-1,CSAQGDRTRPSTDTQYF,TGCAGTGCTCAAGGGGACCGGACTCGTCCTAGCACAGATACGCAGTATTTT
TRBJ2-2,many,NA,TRBV12-3/TRBV12-4,CANKRTSNTGELFF,TGTGCCAACAAGCGGACGTCGAACACCGGGGAGCTGTTTTTT
TRBJ2-1,many,NA,TRBV12-3/TRBV12-4,CASRRIKLYNEQFF,TGTGCCAGCAGGAGGATAAAACTTTACAATGAGCAGTTCTTC
TRBJ1-4,few,NA,TRBV5-6,CASRRWPDNEKLFF,TGTGCCAGCAGACGGTGGCCGGATAATGAAAAACTGTTTTTT
TRBJ1-1,few,NA,TRBV27,CASSSAGGRTAFF,TGTGCCAGCAGTTCTGCGGGAGGGCGTACAGCTTTCTTT
TRBJ1-6,many,NA,TRBV25-1,CASRSGRSPLHF,TGTGCCAGCAGATCCGGGAGGTCACCCCTCCACTTT
TRBJ2-3,many,NA,TRBV9,CASSVGVAEDTQYF,TGTGCCAGCAGCGTCGGGGTAGCTGAAGATACGCAGTATTTT
TRBJ1-5,many,NA,TRBV6-6,CASSYAGRQPQHF,TGTGCCAGCAGTTACGCAGGGAGGCAGCCCCAGCATTTT
TRBJ2-7,many,NA,TRBV11-3,CASSLDASYEQYF,TGTGCCAGCAGCTTAGACGCGTCCTACGAGCAGTACTTC
TRBJ2-7,many,NA,TRBV25-1,CASKGIRELYEQYF,TGTGCCAGCAAAGGAATCCGCGAACTCTACGAGCAGTACTTC
TRBJ1-6,many,NA,TRBV12-3/TRBV12-4,CASSSDGGNSPLHF,TGTGCCAGCAGTTCGGACGGAGGAAATTCACCCCTCCACTTT
TRBJ2-1,few,NA,TRBV6-5,CASSYSNRHAVNEQFF,TGTGCCAGCAGTTACTCGAACCGCCACGCCGTCAATGAGCAGTTCTTC
TRBJ2-1,many,NA,TRBV28,CASIGETTYNEQFF,TGTGCCAGCATTGGCGAGACCACCTACAATGAGCAGTTCTTC
TRBJ2-7,few,TRBD1,TRBV20-1,CSARVGNRGDEQYF,TGCAGTGCTAGAGTCGGTAACAGGGGAGACGAGCAGTACTTC
TRBJ2-3,many,NA,TRBV4-2,CASSAPGVSTDTQYF,TGTGCCAGCAGCGCCCCGGGGGTTAGCACAGATACGCAGTATTTT
TRBJ2-7,many,TRBD1,TRBV6-1,CASSVPKGQGSFRQYF,TGTGCCAGCAGTGTTCCTAAGGGACAGGGTTCTTTTAGGCAGTACTTC
TRBJ1-2,many,NA,TRBV20-1,CSARARPGQRKILDYGYTF,TGCAGTGCTAGAGCCAGACCGGGACAAAGAAAGATATTGGACTATGGCTACACCTTC